These 7 T cell receptor beta chains were sequenced from one sample in a study of patients and donors after allogeneic stem cell transplantation. A single record per CDR3 protein comes from TCRdb applying MiXCR to the RT-PCR reads. In the table there are over 65,000 distinct CDR3 sequences, about 30% of which are singletons. Sequencing used blood, either unsorted or a sorted T cell fraction (not recorded which). The receptors shown here come from a human donor who was either an allogeneic HSCT recipient or a stem cell or donor lymphocyte infusion donor (not recorded which). It is not recorded whose cells these are; they may come from a transplant donor.

J is TRBJ2-7 and V is TRBV3-1, with D perhaps assigned TRBD1 or TRBD2 (6 bases each). The CDR3 runs 14 residues. Germline CDR1 and CDR2: LGHDT and YNNKEL (reference sequence). V lost 1 base and J lost 5, with 12 bases in between. The CDR3 reads CASSQVEGVHEQYF. The CDR3 bases are TGTGCCAGCAGCCAAGTGGAGGGGGTACACGAGCAGTACTTC.

The table lists this clonotype with many counts. The J gene is TRBJ2-1, the V gene TRBV7-6, with D maybe TRBD2 (5 bases). The CDR3 runs 15 residues. The germline V gene has CDR1 SGHVS and CDR2 FNYEAQ. Trimming removed 3 bases from V and 2 bases from J, with 11 bases in between. CDR3 protein: CASSLERAAYNEQFF. CDR3 in DNA: TGTGCCAGCAGCTTGGAGAGGGCGGCCTACAATGAGCAGTTCTTC.

The chain couples TRBV12-3 or TRBV12-4 to TRBJ2-1; no definite D call. The CDR3 covers 14 residues. The ends were cut back, 4 bases at V and 4 bases at J, with 11 bases in the middle. The DNA for the CDR3 is TGTGCCAGCAGTTACCCAAGGAAGTACAATGAGCAGTTCTTC. It codes for CASSYPRKYNEQFF.

The chain combines TRBV15 with TRBJ2-1; TRBD1 matches 8 bases. This CDR3 spans 15 amino acids. V lost 5 bases to trimming and J lost 5 bases; unmatched junction nucleotides: 8. Germline CDR1 is LNHNV and CDR2 is YYDKDF (reference sequence). The CDR3 spells CATSVPGQAHNEQFF. CDR3 sequence (DNA): TGTGCCACCAGCGTTCCGGGACAGGCTCACAATGAGCAGTTCTTC.

A few counts support this clonotype. The chain links TRBV20-1 to TRBJ2-3; D is unresolved. The CDR3 contains 14 residues. Trimming pared 1 base from V and 3 bases from J, leaving 11 bases between. CDR1 is DFQATT and CDR2 is SNEGSKA in the germline V gene (reference sequence). The CDR3 loop reads CSARGITITDTQYF. The CDR3 DNA sequence: TGCAGTGCTAGAGGGATTACTATAACAGATACGCAGTATTTT.

The chain recombines TRBV10-3 with TRBJ2-1; TRBD1 matches 7 bases. J lost 7 bases, V lost 10 bases, and 7 bases had no gene match. In germline, CDR1 is ENHRY, CDR2 SYGVKD. The CDR3 loop spans 12 amino acids. The CDR3 loop reads CATGTAGNEQFF. CDR3 DNA: TGTGCCACCGGGACAGCTGGGAATGAGCAGTTCTTC.

The rearrangement uses TRBV6-5 and TRBJ2-1; a weak D match, TRBD1 (6 bases). The CDR3 is made up of 13 amino acids. Trimming stripped 2 bases from V and 7 bases from J, with 9 bases between. The germline gives CDR1 MNHEY, CDR2 SVGAGI. The CDR3 DNA is TGTGCCAGCAGTTACCGGACAGCAAATGAGCAGTTCTTC. It is translated as CASSYRTANEQFF.